A single sample gave rise to the 9 T cell receptor beta chains below, sequenced in a study of OX40 agonist ivuxolimab in advanced cancers. The assay was immunoSEQ multiplex PCR, and TCRdb's table has in-frame clones only and misses some. The data contain more than 35,000 clones, around 80% of them seen just once; the ten biggest clones take up approximately 7.5%. Specimen: CD4+ or CD8+ T cells sorted from blood, collected in a trial of the OX40 agonist ivuxolimab. The origin of the receptors is an adult with an advanced solid tumor such as melanoma, head and neck, liver or kidney cancer.

The V call is TRBV6-1, the J call TRBJ1-2; TRBD1 matches at 7 bases. Germline V gene data show CDR1 as MNHNS and CDR2 as SASEGT. Losses at the gene ends were 4 bases for V and 8 bases for J; bases not matched to a gene: 16. This CDR3 is built from 16 residues. The CDR3 DNA is TGTGCCAGCAGTGCAGGACAGGCCGTCCTGGTGGGAGGCTACACCTTC. Translating gives CASSAGQAVLVGGYTF.

The rearrangement links TRBV4-1 to TRBJ2-3; the match to TRBD2 covers 7 bases. The CDR3 has 16 residues. V shed 2 bases and J 1 base; nucleotides not matched to a gene: 6. Germline lookup yields CDR1 MGHRA and CDR2 YSYEKL. The CDR3 nucleotides read TGCGCCAGCAGCCAAATGCCCAGCGGGGGCACAGATACGCAGTATTTT. Amino acids: CASSQMPSGGTDTQYF.

The gene calls are TRBV5-1 and TRBJ2-2, with D possibly matching TRBD1 (5 bases). The V gene lost 1 base and the J gene lost 1 base, with 8 bases spanning the gap. This CDR3 comprises 15 residues. In germline, CDR1 is SGHRS, CDR2 YFSETQ. Here the CDR3 DNA reads TGCGCCAGCAGCTTGTACGGACAGAACACCGGGGAGCTGTTTTTT. Translating gives CASSLYGQNTGELFF. Based on the CDR3 plus reference TRBV5-1 and TRBJ2-2, the full variable domain is KAGVTQTPRYLIKTRGQQVTLSCSPISGHRSVSWYQQTPGQGLQFLFEYFSETQRNKGNFPGRFSGRQFSNSRSEMNVSTLELGDSALYLCASSLYGQNTGELFFGEGSRLTVL.

This chain connects TRBV27 to TRBJ2-5, with 10 bases matching TRBD1. The J call could be wrong; TRBJ2-7 is a better fit for the DNA end. CDR1 MNHEY and CDR2 SMNVEV come from the germline V gene (reference sequence). The CDR3 totals 14 residues. CDR3 sequence: CASSSGQGAYEQYF. The CDR3, as DNA: TGTGCCAGCAGTTCCGGACAGGGGGCCTACGAGCAGTACTTC.

V usage is TRBV5-5 and J usage is TRBJ1-1, with D possibly matching TRBD1 (6 bases). V lost 5 bases to trimming and J lost 4 bases, with 15 bases between them. This CDR3 spans 14 amino acids. Germline V gene data show CDR1 as SGHKS and CDR2 as YYEKEE (reference sequence). CDR3 protein: CASRKSRDITEAFF. CDR3 DNA: TGTGCCAGCAGGAAGTCCCGGGACATCACTGAAGCTTTCTTT.

The chain carries TRBV18 and TRBJ2-1; 8 nucleotides agree with TRBD1. The CDR3 is 16 residues long. In germline, CDR1 is KGHSH, CDR2 LQKENI. Germline trimming cut 2 bases from V and 5 bases from J; bases unmatched to any gene: 8. The CDR3 nucleotides are TGTGCCAGCTCACCAGGACAGGGCCGTGGGAACAATGAGCAGTTCTTC. Translating it yields CASSPGQGRGNNEQFF.

As DNA, the CDR3 is TGTGCCAGCTCGATTCAGGGGGGGGAGTTCTATGGCTACACCTTC. Its protein product is CASSIQGGEFYGYTF. The V call is TRBV13, the J call TRBJ1-2; 7 nucleotides align to TRBD1. Germline-derived CDR1 and CDR2 are PRHDT and FYEKMQ (reference sequence). The length of the CDR3 is 15 residues. Trimming cost V 8 bases and J 4 bases; bases outside gene matches: 13.

This clone was recorded a few times. This rearrangement joins TRBV4-1 to TRBJ2-3, with 13 bases that match TRBD2. The CDR3 has 18 amino acids. CDR1 and CDR2 from the germline V gene are MGHRA and YSYEKL. V trimming: 1 base; J trimming: 8 bases; junction bases outside the gene matches: 12. The CDR3 region has the DNA TGCGCCAGCAGCCAAGCCCCCAAACTAGCGGGAGGGGGCCTTACGCAGTATTTT. Translated: CASSQAPKLAGGGLTQYF.

The chain recombines TRBV4-1 with TRBJ2-7; D is possibly TRBD2 (5 bases). The V end lost 1 base, the J end lost 2 bases, and 12 bases lay between the germline ends. Germline CDR1 MGHRA, CDR2 YSYEKL. The CDR3 sequence is 15 residues long. The CDR3 sequence is CASSQGASTAYEQYF. In DNA form, the CDR3 reads TGCGCCAGCAGCCAAGGGGCTAGCACAGCCTACGAGCAGTACTTC.